This T cell receptor beta chain was profiled in a study of shared clonotypes between healthy human individuals. CDR1 is SEHNR, CDR2 FQNEAQ, per germline (reference sequence). Deletions cut 2 bases from V and 10 bases from J, with 6 bases between. CDR3 length: 11 amino acids. Authors' methods: In the immunoSEQ data, sequences were junction-only and lacked quality scores, so filtering differed. The protocol was immunoSEQ multiplex PCR, while the TCRdb copy is restricted to in-frame clones and leaves out a portion. That table supplies the V and J calls and clone size; D and trimming were determined from the DNA. The sample carries 650,000 to 750,000 clones, 72% recorded once.

The sequenced sample was memory CD4+ T cells sorted from blood. Subset here: CD45RA-negative fraction. The TCR comes from a woman aged 25 to 39 in good health. The V gene is TRBV7-9, the J gene TRBJ2-1; possible D gene TRBD2, 5 bases. The CDR3 bases are TGTGCCAGCAGCTTAAGGGAGGAGCAGTTCTTC. This codes for CASSLREEQFF.